Each of the 22 T cell receptor beta chains below was sequenced from the same sample in a study of blood T cell repertoires in COVID-19 (dated by TCRdb to the early 2020s). Preparation of the library involved the immunoSEQ multiplex PCR assay. The immuneACCESS repertoire file appears here via TCRdb, limited to in-frame rearrangements. These files lack a portion of the clones; in checked studies, under half of the deficit traces to unresolved V genes, and the cause of the others is not known. The sample table shows tens of thousands of clones, and 70% to 80% are seen once. 10% to 15% of the sample is held by the ten biggest clonotypes. Material for sequencing was peripheral blood. The receptor set was obtained from a human donor in a cohort sampled during active COVID-19.

This clone has just a few counts. The chain recombines TRBV7-7 with TRBJ2-7, with a tentative D call TRBD2 (7 bases). The CDR3 runs to 17 residues. Germline-derived CDR1 and CDR2 are SSHAT and FNYEAQ (reference sequence). The CDR3 DNA is TGTGCTAGCCACCGGGTTGGGGGGGGGCAGCGGCCCTACGAGCAGTACTTC. Amino acid sequence: CASHRVGGGQRPYEQYF.

The chain employs TRBV6-6 and TRBJ2-7, with TRBD1 as a possible D gene (6 bases). Between the trimmed V and J ends, which lost 7 bases and 2 bases, there was a span of 15 bases. Germline V gene sequence: CDR1 MNHNY, CDR2 SVGAGI (reference sequence). The CDR3 is 14 amino acids. CDR3 coding DNA: TGTGCCAGCACCGCCGGGACAACCACCTACGAGCAGTACTTC. Translation gives CASTAGTTTYEQYF.

This clone was detected once. The CDR3 region is CASSLARFANQPQHF. DNA for the CDR3: TGTGCCAGCAGCCTCGCCCGCTTCGCGAATCAGCCCCAGCATTTT. The gene calls are TRBV7-8 and TRBJ1-5; D remains ambiguous. Per germline, CDR1 SGHVS and CDR2 FQNEAQ. Trimming pared 5 bases from V and 4 bases from J, leaving 15 bases between. The CDR3 length is 15 residues.

This clone was observed a single time. The chain employs TRBV9 and TRBJ2-1; TRBD1 is a possible D gene (6 bases). CDR1 is SGDLS and CDR2 is YYNGEE in the germline V gene. The CDR3 is made up of 15 amino acids. V lost 0 bases and J 7 bases, leaving 14 bases between the germline ends. CDR3 region: CASSVVLGAGNEQFF. CDR3 nucleotides: TGTGCCAGCAGCGTAGTTTTGGGGGCAGGGAATGAGCAGTTCTTC. Together with reference TRBV9 and TRBJ2-1, the CDR3 gives the full variable domain: DSGVTQTPKHLITATGQRVTLRCSPRSGDLSVYWYQQSLDQGLQFLIQYYNGEERAKGNILERFSAQQFPDLHSELNLSSLELGDSALYFCASSVVLGAGNEQFFGPGTRLTVL.

This chain uses TRBV9 with TRBJ2-2, with D tentatively TRBD1 (5 bases). The CDR3 is 15 residues long. CDR1 and CDR2 from the germline V gene are SGDLS and YYNGEE. Trimming took 4 bases from V and 4 from J, leaving 14 bases between them. The CDR3 nucleotides are TGTGCCAGCAGCCCTCGGACACAATCCACCGGGGAGCTGTTTTTT. Encoded protein: CASSPRTQSTGELFF.

This clone appeared a few times. V is TRBV6-2 or TRBV6-3 and J is TRBJ2-3, with TRBD2 matching 9 bases. CDR1 and CDR2 from the germline V gene are MNHEY and SVGEGT. V shed 4 bases, J shed 8 bases, and the junction held 4 bases outside the gene matches. The CDR3 length is 13 residues. Here the CDR3 DNA reads TGTGCCAGCAGTTTCGGGACTAGCAGTACGCAGTATTTT. Translating it yields CASSFGTSSTQYF.

This clone has a single count. The V and J genes are TRBV27 and TRBJ2-5; 13 bases line up with TRBD2. The CDR3 totals 16 residues. The V segment lost 2 bases and the J segment 1 base; nucleotides outside the gene matches: 1. CDR1 and CDR2 (germline): MNHEY, SMNVEV (reference sequence). The DNA of the CDR3 is TGTGCCAGCAGTTTAAGGACTAGCGGGGGCCAAGAGACCCAGTACTTC. The encoded protein is CASSLRTSGGQETQYF.

This clone turned up a few times. The chain couples TRBV5-1 to TRBJ2-2; D ambiguous. The germline V gene encodes CDR1 SGHRS and CDR2 YFSETQ. Trimming removed 1 base from V and 1 base from J, with 5 bases in between. The CDR3 runs to 14 residues. The DNA for the CDR3 is TGCGCCAGCAGCTTGACCGGGAACACCGGGGAGCTGTTTTTT. Translating it yields CASSLTGNTGELFF.

CDR3 DNA sequence: TGTGCCAGCAGCGTCACCTCAGGGGCCTACGAGCAGTACTTC. Its protein is CASSVTSGAYEQYF. The V gene is TRBV11-2, the J gene TRBJ2-7; tentative D call: TRBD1 (6 bases). Germline CDR1 reads SGHAT; CDR2 reads FQNNGV. V lost 5 bases, J lost 2 bases, and 13 bases lay in between. This CDR3 region has 14 residues.

This clone appeared a few times. V gene TRBV4-3 combines with J gene TRBJ1-2; TRBD1 matches at 7 bases. The CDR3 sequence is 15 residues long. V dropped 1 base and J dropped 4; count of bases not matched to a gene: 6. Germline CDR1 and CDR2: LGHNA and YSLEER. The DNA for the CDR3 is TGCGCCAGCAGCCAAGCGGACAGGCCCCTCTATGGCTACACCTTC. It codes for CASSQADRPLYGYTF.

The rearrangement links TRBV7-8 to TRBJ2-2, with 10 positions matching TRBD1. Trimming at V came to 3 bases and at J to 0 bases, leaving 10 bases not matched to a gene. The CDR3 sequence is 19 residues long. Germline V gene lookup returns CDR1 SGHVS and CDR2 FQNEAQ. The CDR3 DNA is TGTGCCAGCAGCTTGCGCGGGACAGGGGCCCGATCGAACACCGGGGAGCTGTTTTTT. This encodes CASSLRGTGARSNTGELFF. The full variable domain, with the rest looked up from reference TRBV7-8 and TRBJ2-2, is GAGVSQSPRYKVAKRGQDVALRCDPISGHVSLFWYQQALGQGPEFLTYFQNEAQLDKSGLPSDRFFAERPEGSVSTLKIQRTQQEDSAVYLCASSLRGTGARSNTGELFFGEGSRLTVL.

The V gene is TRBV6-1, the J gene TRBJ1-1; TRBD1 might be the D (5 bases). V shed 1 base and J shed 10 bases, with 16 bases lying between them. The CDR3 loop spans 14 amino acids. From germline, CDR1 is MNHNS and CDR2 SASEGT. As DNA, the CDR3 is TGTGCCAGCAGTGAAGTTGTTGGGGGGACGGCAGCTTTCTTT. The encoded protein is CASSEVVGGTAAFF.

The chain employs TRBV7-9 and TRBJ1-2; D might be TRBD1 (6 bases). The CDR3 is 14 amino acids. Trimming stripped 6 bases from V and 5 bases from J, with 16 bases between. Germline V CDR1 and CDR2: SEHNR, FQNEAQ (reference sequence). DNA of the CDR3: TGTGCCAGCAGATCCATAGGGGGGGGATATGGCTACACCTTC. It encodes CASRSIGGGYGYTF.

J is TRBJ2-2 and V is TRBV11-2; possibly TRBD2 for D (5 bases). Trimming removed 1 base at V and 0 bases at J, with 6 bases between. CDR1 and CDR2 from the germline V gene are SGHAT and FQNNGV. The CDR3 has 15 residues. DNA for the CDR3: TGTGCCAGCAGCTTAGGAGGGTCGAACACCGGGGAGCTGTTTTTT. It yields the protein CASSLGGSNTGELFF.

This clone was observed a few times. This chain uses TRBV27 with TRBJ2-1, with TRBD2 as a possible D gene (6 bases). The CDR3 is 15 residues long. The germline CDR1 and CDR2 sequences are MNHEY and SMNVEV (reference sequence). V was pared by 7 bases and J by 7 bases, with 20 bases between. CDR3 bases: TGTGCCAGCACGAGAACCGGGACTCTTACAAATGAGCAGTTCTTC. Translated, it gives CASTRTGTLTNEQFF.

Worth noting for this clone: Germline and junction disagree at one end, which may indicate a read error. This sequence joins TRBV19 and TRBJ1-4, with D hard to call. From germline, CDR1 is LNHDA and CDR2 SQIVND (reference sequence). The CDR3 contains 13 residues. In DNA, the CDR3 is TGTGCCAGTAGTACCCGGACTATTGAAAAACTGTTTTTT. Translation: CASSTRTIEKLFF.

This chain links TRBV19 with TRBJ2-2; perhaps TRBD1 as D (6 bases). Between the trimmed V and J ends, which lost 2 bases and 4 bases, there was a span of 11 bases. From germline, CDR1 is LNHDA and CDR2 SQIVND (reference sequence). This CDR3 is built from 15 residues. CDR3 nucleotides: TGTGCCAGTAGTATAAGGCAGGGGAGCACCGGGGAGCTGTTTTTT. Its protein is CASSIRQGSTGELFF.

This chain joins TRBV27 and TRBJ2-1, with 12 bases aligning to TRBD2. The germline CDR1 and CDR2 sequences are MNHEY and SMNVEV (reference sequence). This CDR3 has 15 amino acids. V trimming: 8 bases; J trimming: 5 bases; junction bases outside the gene matches: 7. CDR3 residues: CASGRLAGVDNEQFF. The CDR3 nucleotides read TGTGCCAGCGGACGACTAGCGGGGGTCGACAATGAGCAGTTCTTC.

This chain joins TRBV5-6 and TRBJ1-2, with D perhaps matching TRBD1 (5 bases). With 5 bases removed from V and 4 bases from J, the gap between germline ends came to 12 bases. This CDR3 spans 13 amino acids. CDR1 and CDR2 (germline): SGHDT, YYEEEE. CDR3 amino acids: CASSYQGGYGYTF. The CDR3 region has the DNA TGTGCCAGCAGTTATCAGGGAGGCTATGGCTACACCTTC.

The chain couples TRBV4-3 to TRBJ2-2; D unclear. CDR3 length equals 15 residues. The V end lost 0 bases, the J end lost 5 bases, and 10 bases lay between the germline ends. The V gene's germline CDR1 is LGHNA and CDR2 YSLEER. DNA of the CDR3: TGCGCCAGCAGCCAAGAGGGCTACCGAACCGGGGAGCTGTTTTTT. Translation gives CASSQEGYRTGELFF.

J is TRBJ2-1 and V is TRBV9, with TRBD1 matching 8 bases. Germline trimming cut 0 bases from V and 9 bases from J; bases unmatched to any gene: 14. Germline values: CDR1 SGDLS, CDR2 YYNGEE. This CDR3 region has 17 residues. The CDR3, as DNA: TGTGCCAGCAGCGTAGACACCCGGCAGGGGGCTCGTGGTGAGCAGTTCTTC. Its protein product is CASSVDTRQGARGEQFF.

Points on this clone: One end of the junction fails to match germline, which may point to a read error. The same CDR3 is also encoded by other DNA sequences in this sample. V and J are TRBV28 and TRBJ1-1; a weak D match, TRBD1 (6 bases). The CDR3 is 15 residues long. From germline, CDR1 is MDHEN and CDR2 SYDVKM. The CDR3 DNA reads as TGTGCCAGTAGTTCCTACAGGGAAGTCGGCACTGAAGCTTTCTTT. Protein product: CASSSYREVGTEAFF.